These 15 T cell receptor beta chains came from one sample sequenced in a study of human T cells and chemical hapten exposure. Time point noted: patch test 1, 2 weeks after DPC sensitization. Treatment denoted: therapeutic diphenylcyclopropenone sensitization with weekly scalp DPC. TCRdb fed the RACE reads into MiXCR, producing one record per CDR3 protein. The table shows about 360,000 distinct CDR3 sequences, with 6% to 8.5% occurring only once. Sequences were derived from whole blood, sampled in connection with sensitization to the hapten diphenylcyclopropenone (DPC). The receptor set was obtained from a woman under 30 with alopecia areata. Some clones in this sample may be carry-over from other donors' samples.

This clonotype was counted ten times or more. DNA for the CDR3: TGTGCCAGCAGCTTAGTCGCCAGCATCTCCTACGAGCAGTACTTC. It is translated as CASSLVASISYEQYF. The gene calls are TRBV7-2 and TRBJ2-7; D is unclear. Trimming removed 1 base at V and 0 bases at J, with 10 bases between. Germline loops: CDR1 SGHTA, CDR2 FQGNSA. The CDR3 is made up of 15 amino acids.

This clonotype was picked up many times. The J gene is TRBJ2-5, the V gene TRBV15; D gene uncertain. This CDR3 region has 14 residues. Germline V CDR1 and CDR2: LNHNV, YYDKDF (reference sequence). V lost 0 bases, J lost 1 base, and 6 bases lay in between. The CDR3 here is CATSREGSQETQYF. The CDR3 coding sequence is TGTGCCACCAGCAGAGAAGGTAGCCAAGAGACCCAGTACTTC.

This clonotype appeared many times. This chain joins TRBV21-1 and TRBJ2-5. TRBV21-1 is given as a pseudogene. The CDR3 loop spans 15 amino acids. Here the CDR3 DNA reads TGTGCCAGCAGCAAAGCGGGAGTAGGGCAAGAGACCCAGTACTTC. Translating it yields CASSKAGVGQETQYF.

This clonotype has only a few counts. This chain connects TRBV12-3 or TRBV12-4 to TRBJ1-2; D may be TRBD1 (6 bases). The CDR3 consists of 15 residues. V was pared by 3 bases and J by 4 bases, with 15 bases between. CDR3 residues: CASSLTGVLGYGYTF. The CDR3 nucleotides are TGTGCCAGCAGTTTGACAGGTGTACTAGGCTATGGCTACACCTTC.

The genes are TRBV7-9 and TRBJ1-4; no definite D call. This CDR3 comprises 13 residues. The V gene lost 0 bases and the J gene lost 7 bases, with 6 bases spanning the gap. Germline CDR1 reads SEHNR; CDR2 reads FQNEAQ (reference sequence). CDR3 sequence reads: CASSLAWGEKLFF. DNA of the CDR3: TGTGCCAGCAGCTTAGCGTGGGGTGAAAAACTGTTTTTT.

This clonotype was seen only a few times. V is TRBV28 and J is TRBJ2-3; 13 nucleotides align to TRBD2. Germline values: CDR1 MDHEN, CDR2 SYDVKM. V was pared by 5 bases and J by 3 bases, with 5 bases of the junction left unmatched. The CDR3 runs 16 residues. The CDR3 region has the DNA TGTGCCAGCAGTACCACTAGCGGGGGGGAGACAGATACGCAGTATTTT. It yields the protein CASSTTSGGETDTQYF.

In its sample, this clonotype was seen a few times. In nucleotides, the CDR3 is TGTGCCAGCAGCCAAATCCACGAGCAGTACTTC. It is translated as CASSQIHEQYF. The chain uses TRBV3-1 and TRBJ2-7; unclear D gene. V was trimmed by 2 bases and J by 5 bases, leaving 4 bases between them. Germline CDR1 is LGHDT and CDR2 is YNNKEL (reference sequence). The CDR3 length is 11 residues.

This clonotype has a count of ten or more. The chain joins TRBV9 to TRBJ2-3, with D perhaps matching TRBD2 (6 bases). V was shortened by 3 bases and J by 4 bases, with 18 bases between the two germline ends. The length of the CDR3 is 16 residues. The germline CDR1 and CDR2 sequences are SGDLS and YYNGEE. CDR3 amino acids: CASSARPGLASDTQYF. Here the CDR3 DNA reads TGTGCCAGCAGCGCACGACCTGGGCTAGCGTCAGATACGCAGTATTTT.

In its sample, this clonotype was seen a few times. This rearrangement joins TRBV4-3 to TRBJ1-4; a possible D gene is TRBD1 (6 bases). Germline CDR1 reads LGHNA; CDR2 reads YSLEER. This CDR3 is built from 14 residues. V was pared by 5 bases and J by 6 bases, with 13 bases between. The CDR3 DNA reads as TGCGCCAGCAGCTTCCGGGCAGGGGATGAAAAACTGTTTTTT. This translates into CASSFRAGDEKLFF.

The chain has TRBV28 and TRBJ1-1; D remains ambiguous. Trimming shortened V by 5 bases and J by 3 bases, and 16 bases separated the two germline ends. This CDR3 region has 15 residues. CDR1 MDHEN and CDR2 SYDVKM come from the germline V gene. CDR3 residues: CASSPPVAFDTEAFF. CDR3 nucleotides: TGTGCCAGCAGTCCACCAGTGGCGTTTGACACTGAAGCTTTCTTT.

This chain links TRBV2 with TRBJ2-4; TRBD2 matches at 9 bases. Germline assignment: CDR1 SNHLY and CDR2 FYNNEI. The CDR3 extends over 19 amino acids. V lost 8 bases to trimming and J lost 2 bases; unmatched junction nucleotides: 19. The CDR3 DNA follows: TGTGCCAGCTCGAAGGGGAGGCTAGCGGGGCGGTTGTCCAAAAACATTCAGTACTTC. Its protein is CASSKGRLAGRLSKNIQYF.

The chain is built from TRBV29-1 and TRBJ2-2; 7 bases fit TRBD1. The CDR3 is 13 residues long. Per the germline V gene, CDR1 is SQVTM and CDR2 is ANQGSEA. Trimming took 6 bases from V and 6 from J; bases not matched to a gene: 7. Written as DNA, the CDR3 is TGCAGCGTCCCGGGACAGAGGCCCGGGGAGCTGTTTTTT. Protein product: CSVPGQRPGELFF.

This chain links TRBV20-1 with TRBJ1-2, with D perhaps matching TRBD1 (6 bases). The V gene's germline CDR1 is DFQATT and CDR2 SNEGSKA (reference sequence). V dropped 3 bases and J dropped 6 bases, with 17 bases sitting between them. The CDR3 is 14 amino acids. The CDR3 protein is CSARGGTSADGYTF. CDR3 coding DNA: TGCAGTGCTAGGGGGGGCACCTCCGCGGATGGCTACACCTTC.

This clonotype came up many times. The rearrangement uses TRBV4-1 and TRBJ1-4; 9 bases are a match to TRBD1. Unmatched junction bases numbered 2, after V lost 4 bases and J lost 5 bases. The CDR3 loop spans 14 amino acids. CDR1 and CDR2 from the germline V gene are MGHRA and YSYEKL. The CDR3 DNA reads TGCGCCAGCAGCCGGGGACAGGGAAATGAAAAACTGTTTTTT. Protein sequence: CASSRGQGNEKLFF.

This clonotype was recorded a few times. The DNA of the CDR3 is TGTGCCAGCACCTCTTCGGGGAGCACCTACAATGAGCAGTTCTTC. Translation: CASTSSGSTYNEQFF. V is TRBV12-3 or TRBV12-4 and J is TRBJ2-1, with D perhaps TRBD2 (5 bases). The CDR3 runs 15 residues. The ends were cut back, 7 bases at V and 2 bases at J, with 15 bases in the middle.